One sample yielded the 7 T cell receptor beta chains listed below, sequenced in a study of spatial heterogeneity in lung cancer. TCRdb processed the 5' RACE reads anew with MiXCR; each CDR3 protein has one entry. The sample has tens of thousands of distinct CDR3 sequences; roughly 7% are singletons. The time point denotes: sample taken at primary tumor resection. Tumor, nontumor lung or frozen PBMC supplied whole RNA, sequenced without sorting. The sequencing here drew on PBMCs, taken at surgery. The origin of the receptors is a female donor with early-stage non-small cell lung cancer.

This clonotype occurred many times. The J gene is TRBJ1-5, the V gene TRBV7-2, with no clear D. The germline V gene has CDR1 SGHTA and CDR2 FQGNSA. The CDR3 has 14 amino acids. Trimming pared 1 base from V and 4 bases from J, leaving 8 bases between. CDR3 in DNA: TGTGCCAGCAGCTTAGTAGTGGGAAATCAGCCCCAGCATTTT. Residues: CASSLVVGNQPQHF.

This clonotype has ten or more counts. The chain joins TRBV7-2 to TRBJ1-5; D might be TRBD1 (5 bases). The V end lost 2 bases, the J end lost 4 bases, and 18 bases lay between the germline ends. The CDR3 length is 17 residues. CDR1 is SGHTA and CDR2 is FQGNSA in the germline V gene. CDR3 in DNA: TGTGCCAGCAGCTTAAACATGGGGGGACCTCGTAATCAGCCCCAGCATTTT. Its translation: CASSLNMGGPRNQPQHF.

This rearrangement joins TRBV5-8 to TRBJ2-1, with no clear D. V was clipped by 6 bases and J by 8 bases, with 9 bases between them. The CDR3 covers 11 residues. CDR1 is SGHTS and CDR2 is YDEGEE in the germline V gene. For the CDR3, the DNA is TGTGCCAGCATGTATGTTTATGAGCAGTTCTTC. Its translation: CASMYVYEQFF.

The chain uses TRBV24-1 and TRBJ1-2; D is ambiguous. The CDR3 is made up of 15 amino acids. V was clipped by 6 bases and J by 7 bases, with 20 bases between them. Germline V gene data show CDR1 as KGHDR and CDR2 as SFDVKD. The DNA for the CDR3 is TGTGCCACCAGTTCCCACGCGGGTCGGGTCGGTGGCTACACCTTC. It codes for CATSSHAGRVGGYTF.

The chain recombines TRBV5-6 with TRBJ1-2; D gene uncertain. This CDR3 is built from 15 residues. V gave up 4 bases and J gave up 2 bases, with 15 bases separating them. Germline-derived CDR1 and CDR2 are SGHDT and YYEEEE. CDR3 in amino acids: CASSAALGGNYGYTF. Here the CDR3 DNA reads TGTGCCAGCAGCGCCGCCTTAGGAGGGAACTATGGCTACACCTTC.

This clonotype was detected a few times. The chain carries TRBV6-2 or TRBV6-3 and TRBJ2-1; the D is unclear. From germline, CDR1 is MNHEY and CDR2 SVGEGT. Trimming left V 6 bases short and J 1 base short, with 19 bases between. The CDR3 covers 17 residues. CDR3 in DNA: TGTGCCAGCAGCACCCATCTTGGGGTAATTTCCTACAATGAGCAGTTCTTC. Protein: CASSTHLGVISYNEQFF.

This chain links TRBV28 with TRBJ2-2, with 13 bases identical to TRBD2. The CDR3 length is 19 residues. Germline V gene data show CDR1 as MDHEN and CDR2 as SYDVKM. The V and J ends lost 5 bases and 5 bases, in that order; junction bases with no gene match: 14. CDR3 in DNA: TGTGCCAGCAGTCCCGGACTAGCGGGGGACTCCTGGGGAACCGGGGAGCTGTTTTTT. This gives the protein CASSPGLAGDSWGTGELFF.